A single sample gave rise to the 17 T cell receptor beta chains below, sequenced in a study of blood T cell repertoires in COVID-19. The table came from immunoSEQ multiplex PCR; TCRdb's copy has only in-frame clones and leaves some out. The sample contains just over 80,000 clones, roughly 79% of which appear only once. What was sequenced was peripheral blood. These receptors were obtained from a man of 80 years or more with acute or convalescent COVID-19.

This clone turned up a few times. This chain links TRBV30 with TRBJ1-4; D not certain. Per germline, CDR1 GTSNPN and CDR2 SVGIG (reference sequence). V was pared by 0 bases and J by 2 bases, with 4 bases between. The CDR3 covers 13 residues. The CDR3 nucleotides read TGTGCCTGGAGTGTACAGACTAATGAAAAACTGTTTTTT. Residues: CAWSVQTNEKLFF.

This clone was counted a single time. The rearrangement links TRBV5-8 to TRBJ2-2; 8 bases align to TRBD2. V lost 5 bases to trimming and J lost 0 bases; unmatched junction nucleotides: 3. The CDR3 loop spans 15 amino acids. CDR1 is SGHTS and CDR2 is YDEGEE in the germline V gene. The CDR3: CASRVLAANTGELFF. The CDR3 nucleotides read TGTGCCAGCAGGGTACTAGCGGCGAACACCGGGGAGCTGTTTTTT.

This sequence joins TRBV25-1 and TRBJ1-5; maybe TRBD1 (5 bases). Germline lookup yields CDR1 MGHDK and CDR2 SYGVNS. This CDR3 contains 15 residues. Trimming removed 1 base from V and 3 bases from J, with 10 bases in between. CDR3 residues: CASSESGRDNQPQHF. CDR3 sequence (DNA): TGTGCCAGCAGTGAATCAGGGAGGGACAATCAGCCCCAGCATTTT.

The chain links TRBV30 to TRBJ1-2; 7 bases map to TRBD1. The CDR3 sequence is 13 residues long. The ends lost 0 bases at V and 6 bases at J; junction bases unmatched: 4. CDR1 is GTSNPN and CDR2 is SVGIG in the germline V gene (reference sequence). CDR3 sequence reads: CAWSVKGADGYTF. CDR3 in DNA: TGTGCCTGGAGTGTCAAGGGGGCAGATGGCTACACCTTC.

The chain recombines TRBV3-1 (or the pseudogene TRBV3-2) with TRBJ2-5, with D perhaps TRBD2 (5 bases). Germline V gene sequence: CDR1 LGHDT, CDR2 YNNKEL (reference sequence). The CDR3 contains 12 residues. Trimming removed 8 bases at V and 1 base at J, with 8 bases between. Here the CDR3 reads CASARVQETQYF. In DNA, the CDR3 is TGTGCCAGCGCGCGGGTCCAAGAGACCCAGTACTTC.

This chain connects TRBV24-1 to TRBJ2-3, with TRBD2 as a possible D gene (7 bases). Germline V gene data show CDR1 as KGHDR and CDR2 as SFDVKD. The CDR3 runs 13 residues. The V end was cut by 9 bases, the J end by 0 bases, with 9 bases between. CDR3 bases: TGTGCCACCCGGGGGGCTAGCACAGATACGCAGTATTTT. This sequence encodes CATRGASTDTQYF.

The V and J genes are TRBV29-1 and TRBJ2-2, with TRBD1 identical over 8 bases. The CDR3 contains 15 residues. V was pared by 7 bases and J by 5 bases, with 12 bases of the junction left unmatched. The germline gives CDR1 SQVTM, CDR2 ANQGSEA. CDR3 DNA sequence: TGCAGCGCCACCGGACAGGGCGGCAGGACCGGGGAGCTGTTTTTT. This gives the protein CSATGQGGRTGELFF.

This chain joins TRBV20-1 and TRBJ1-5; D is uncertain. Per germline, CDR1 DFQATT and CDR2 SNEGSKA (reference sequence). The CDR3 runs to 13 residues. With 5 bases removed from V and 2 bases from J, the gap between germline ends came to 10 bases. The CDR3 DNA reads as TGCAGTGCTCGTGGCGGCGGCAATCAGCCCCAGCATTTT. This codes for CSARGGGNQPQHF.

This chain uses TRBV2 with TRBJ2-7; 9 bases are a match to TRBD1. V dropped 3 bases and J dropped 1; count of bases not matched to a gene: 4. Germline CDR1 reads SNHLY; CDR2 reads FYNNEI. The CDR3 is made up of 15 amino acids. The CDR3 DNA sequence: TGTGCCAGCAGTGACCCCGGGACAGGGTCCTACGAGCAGTACTTC. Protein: CASSDPGTGSYEQYF. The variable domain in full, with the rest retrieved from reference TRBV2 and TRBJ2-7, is EPEVTQTPSHQVTQMGQEVILRCVPISNHLYFYWYRQILGQKVEFLVSFYNNEISEKSEIFDDQFSVERPDGSNFTLKIRSTKLEDSAMYFCASSDPGTGSYEQYFGPGTRLTVT.

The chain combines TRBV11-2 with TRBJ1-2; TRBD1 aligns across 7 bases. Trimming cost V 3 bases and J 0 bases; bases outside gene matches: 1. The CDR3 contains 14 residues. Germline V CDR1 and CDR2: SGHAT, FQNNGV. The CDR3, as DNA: TGTGCCAGCAGCTTTGACAGGGCTAACTATGGCTACACCTTC. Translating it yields CASSFDRANYGYTF.

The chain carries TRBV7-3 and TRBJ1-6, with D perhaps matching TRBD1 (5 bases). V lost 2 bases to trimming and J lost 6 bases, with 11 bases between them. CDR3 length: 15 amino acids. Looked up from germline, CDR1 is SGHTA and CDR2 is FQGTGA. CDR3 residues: CASSLGAERNSPLHF. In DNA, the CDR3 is TGTGCCAGCAGCTTAGGGGCAGAGCGTAATTCACCCCTCCACTTT.

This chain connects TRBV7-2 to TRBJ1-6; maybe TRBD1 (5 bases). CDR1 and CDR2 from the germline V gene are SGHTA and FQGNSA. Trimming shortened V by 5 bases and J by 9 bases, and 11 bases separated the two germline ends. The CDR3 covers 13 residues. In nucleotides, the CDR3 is TGTGCCAGCAGCCTACAGGACCCTTCACCCCTCCACTTT. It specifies CASSLQDPSPLHF.

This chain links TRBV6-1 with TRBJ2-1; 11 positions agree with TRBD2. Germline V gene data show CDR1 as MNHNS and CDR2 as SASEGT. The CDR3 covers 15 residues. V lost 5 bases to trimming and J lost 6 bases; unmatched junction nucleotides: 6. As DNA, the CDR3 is TGTGCCAGCAGTTCTAGCGGGAGGAAGCTCAATGAGCAGTTCTTC. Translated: CASSSSGRKLNEQFF.

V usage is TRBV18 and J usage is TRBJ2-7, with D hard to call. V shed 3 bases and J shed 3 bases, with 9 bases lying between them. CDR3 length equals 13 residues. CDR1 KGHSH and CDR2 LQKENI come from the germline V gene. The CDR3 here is CASSPASGYEQYF. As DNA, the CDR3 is TGTGCCAGCTCACCGGCTTCGGGCTACGAGCAGTACTTC. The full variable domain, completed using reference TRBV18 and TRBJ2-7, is NAGVMQNPRHLVRRRGQEARLRCSPMKGHSHVYWYRQLPEEGLKFMVYLQKENIIDESGMPKERFSAEFPKEGPSILRIQQVVRGDSAAYFCASSPASGYEQYFGPGTRLTVT.

The DNA of the CDR3 is TGTGCCAGCAGCTTAACATTTTCAGATACGCAGTATTTT. Translating gives CASSLTFSDTQYF. The V gene is TRBV7-8, the J gene TRBJ2-3, with D unclear. The CDR3 runs to 13 residues. CDR1 is SGHVS and CDR2 is FQNEAQ in the germline V gene. Trimming stripped 2 bases from V and 4 bases from J, with 7 bases between.

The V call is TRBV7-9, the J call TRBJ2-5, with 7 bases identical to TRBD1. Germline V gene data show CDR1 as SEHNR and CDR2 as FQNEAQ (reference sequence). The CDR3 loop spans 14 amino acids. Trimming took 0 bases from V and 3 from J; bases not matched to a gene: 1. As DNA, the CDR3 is TGTGCCAGCAGCTTAGCAGGGGGCAAAGAGACCCAGTACTTC. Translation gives CASSLAGGKETQYF.

CDR3 in amino acids: CASSLQGQLAEKLFF. For the CDR3, the DNA is TGTGCCAGCAGCTTACAGGGACAGCTAGCTGAAAAACTGTTTTTT. The chain couples TRBV7-9 to TRBJ1-4; the match to TRBD1 covers 7 bases. CDR1 is SEHNR and CDR2 is FQNEAQ in the germline V gene (reference sequence). Germline trimming cut 2 bases from V and 7 bases from J; bases unmatched to any gene: 7. The CDR3 spans 15 residues.